This T cell receptor (beta chain) was observed in a study of T cells in Graves' hyperthyroidism and ophthalmopathy. Study-wide points: Clonotypes that were expanded in thyroid above 0.001 mostly appeared in blood too.

There are 14 residues in the CDR3. The germline V and J ends were trimmed by 6 bases and 4 bases, with 12 bases remaining between them. Germline CDR1 SGHTA, CDR2 FQGNSA. In its sample, this clonotype was seen many times. Its antigen is unknown. Hyperthyroidism was newly diagnosed in patients aged 18 to 65 (duration under 2 months). Patients having uncontrolled infection, another autoimmune disease, pregnancy or lactation were not included. Amplification targeted TCR beta CDR3 regions from RNA transcripts. HTBI primers drove first-round RT-PCR of the TCR CDR3. MiXCR, applied by TCRdb to the multiplex PCR reads, yields one record per CDR3 protein. Of 150,000 to 200,000 distinct CDR3 sequences detected, over 15% appear once; the ten largest clones hold 25% to 35%.

This clonotype was sampled from a woman aged 50 to 60 with Graves' hyperthyroidism. This chain uses TRBV7-2 with TRBJ2-2, with D perhaps matching TRBD1 (5 bases). Sequencing was performed on blood. In DNA form, the CDR3 reads TGTGCCAGCAGGGGGCAGTCGGGCACCGGGGAGCTGTTTTTT. Its protein is CASRGQSGTGELFF.